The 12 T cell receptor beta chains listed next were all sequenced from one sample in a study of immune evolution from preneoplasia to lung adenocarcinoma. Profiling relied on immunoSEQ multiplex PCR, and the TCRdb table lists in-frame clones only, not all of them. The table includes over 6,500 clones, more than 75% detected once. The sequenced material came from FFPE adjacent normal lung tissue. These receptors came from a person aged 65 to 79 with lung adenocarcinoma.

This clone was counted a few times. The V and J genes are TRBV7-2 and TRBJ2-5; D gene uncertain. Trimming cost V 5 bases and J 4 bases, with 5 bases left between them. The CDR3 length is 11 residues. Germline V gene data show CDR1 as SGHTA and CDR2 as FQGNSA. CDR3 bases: TGTGCCAGCAGCCTAACAGAGACCCAGTACTTC. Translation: CASSLTETQYF.

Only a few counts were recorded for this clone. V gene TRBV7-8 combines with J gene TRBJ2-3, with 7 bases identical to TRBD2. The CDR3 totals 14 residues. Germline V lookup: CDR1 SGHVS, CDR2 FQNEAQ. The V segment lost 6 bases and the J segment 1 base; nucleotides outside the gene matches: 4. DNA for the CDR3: TGTGCCAGCAGATTCGCGGGGGGCACAGATACGCAGTATTTT. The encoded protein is CASRFAGGTDTQYF.

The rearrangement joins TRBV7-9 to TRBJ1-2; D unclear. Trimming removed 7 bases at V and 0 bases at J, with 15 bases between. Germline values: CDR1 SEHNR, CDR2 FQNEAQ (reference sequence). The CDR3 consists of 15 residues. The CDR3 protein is CASNVFESPNYGYTF. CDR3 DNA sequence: TGTGCCAGCAACGTATTCGAGTCCCCTAACTATGGCTACACCTTC.

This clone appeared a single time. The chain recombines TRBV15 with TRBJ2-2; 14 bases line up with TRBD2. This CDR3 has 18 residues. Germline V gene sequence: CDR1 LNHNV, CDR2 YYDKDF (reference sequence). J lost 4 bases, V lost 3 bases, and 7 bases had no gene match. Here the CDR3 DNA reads TGTGCCACCAGCAGGGGACTAGCGGGAGACGGGGGCACCGGGGAGCTGTTTTTT. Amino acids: CATSRGLAGDGGTGELFF. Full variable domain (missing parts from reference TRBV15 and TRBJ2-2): DAMVIQNPRYQVTQFGKPVTLSCSQTLNHNVMYWYQQKSSQAPKLLFHYYDKDFNNEADTPDNFQSRRPNTSFCFLDIRSPGLGDTAMYLCATSRGLAGDGGTGELFFGEGSRLTVL.

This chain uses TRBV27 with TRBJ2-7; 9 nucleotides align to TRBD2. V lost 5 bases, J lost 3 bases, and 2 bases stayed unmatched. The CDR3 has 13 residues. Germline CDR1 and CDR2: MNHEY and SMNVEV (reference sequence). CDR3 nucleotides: TGTGCCAGCAGTGATAGCGGGAGCTACGAGCAGTACTTC. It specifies CASSDSGSYEQYF.

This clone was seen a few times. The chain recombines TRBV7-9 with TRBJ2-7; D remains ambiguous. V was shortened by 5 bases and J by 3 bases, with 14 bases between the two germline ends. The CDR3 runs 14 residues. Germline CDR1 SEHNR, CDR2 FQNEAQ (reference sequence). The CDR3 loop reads CASSPVTERYEQYF. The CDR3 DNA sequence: TGTGCCAGCAGCCCCGTAACAGAGCGCTACGAGCAGTACTTC.

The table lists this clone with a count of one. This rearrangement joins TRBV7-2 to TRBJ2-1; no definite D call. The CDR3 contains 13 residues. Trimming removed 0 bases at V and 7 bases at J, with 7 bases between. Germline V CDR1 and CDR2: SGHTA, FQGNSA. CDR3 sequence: CASSLAVSNEQFF. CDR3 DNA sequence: TGTGCCAGCAGCTTAGCGGTCAGTAATGAGCAGTTCTTC.

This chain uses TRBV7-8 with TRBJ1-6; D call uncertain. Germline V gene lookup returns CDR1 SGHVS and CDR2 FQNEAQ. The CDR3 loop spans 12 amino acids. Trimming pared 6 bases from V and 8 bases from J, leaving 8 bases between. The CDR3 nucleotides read TGTGCCAGCAGAATGGGTGATTCACCCCTCCACTTT. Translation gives CASRMGDSPLHF.

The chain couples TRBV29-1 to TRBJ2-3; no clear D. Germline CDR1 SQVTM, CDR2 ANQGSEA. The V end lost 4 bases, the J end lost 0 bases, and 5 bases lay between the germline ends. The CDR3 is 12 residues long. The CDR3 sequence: CSVGASTDTQYF. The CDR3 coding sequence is TGCAGCGTTGGGGCTAGCACAGATACGCAGTATTTT.

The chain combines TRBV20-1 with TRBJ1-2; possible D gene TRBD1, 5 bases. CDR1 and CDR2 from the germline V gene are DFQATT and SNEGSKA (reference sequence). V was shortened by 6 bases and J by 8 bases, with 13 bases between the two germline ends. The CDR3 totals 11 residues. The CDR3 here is CSAPGRPGYTF. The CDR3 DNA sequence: TGCAGTGCCCCGGGGCGCCCCGGCTACACCTTC.

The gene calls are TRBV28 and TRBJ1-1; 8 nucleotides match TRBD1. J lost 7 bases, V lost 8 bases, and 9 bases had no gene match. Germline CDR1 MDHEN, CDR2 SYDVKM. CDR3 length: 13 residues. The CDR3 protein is CASCHRGTVEAFF. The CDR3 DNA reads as TGTGCCAGCTGCCACAGGGGGACGGTTGAAGCTTTCTTT.

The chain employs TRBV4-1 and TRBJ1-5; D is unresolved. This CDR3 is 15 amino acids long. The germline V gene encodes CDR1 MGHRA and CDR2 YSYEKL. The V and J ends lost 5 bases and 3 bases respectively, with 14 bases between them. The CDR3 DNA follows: TGCGCCAGCAGCATATCGGCGCGGGACAATCAGCCCCAGCATTTT. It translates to CASSISARDNQPQHF.